The rows below give T cell receptor beta chains drawn from one sample of a study of follicular helper T cells after annual influenza vaccination. The method was immunoSEQ multiplex PCR; TCRdb's version includes in-frame clones alone and lacks a portion of them. The sample contains 26,000 or so clones, 70% to 90% of which appear only once. The sequencing used CXCR5+ CD38- circulating T follicular helper cells from blood, collected on the day of influenza vaccination. These receptors all stem from an adult who received the influenza vaccine. Both conserved end residues are part of each CDR3. A D gene is named only where the DNA matches it firmly. A clone size is listed for some rows: how often the clone was seen (once, few, many), or a class if it is expanded.

v_call: TRBV5-1
clone_size: NA
d_call: NA
j_call: TRBJ2-2
cdr3_aa: CASSAGTNTGELFF
cdr3_nt: TGCGCCAGCAGCGCCGGGACAAACACCGGGGAGCTGTTTTTT

v_call: TRBV5-4
clone_size: NA
d_call: TRBD1
j_call: TRBJ2-7
cdr3_aa: CASSRDRGTYEQYF
cdr3_nt: TGTGCCAGCAGCCGAGACAGGGGGACCTACGAGCAGTACTTC

v_call: TRBV19
clone_size: NA
d_call: NA
j_call: TRBJ1-2
cdr3_aa: CASSRPREGGGYTF
cdr3_nt: TGTGCCAGTAGTAGACCGAGAGAGGGAGGCGGCTACACCTTC

v_call: TRBV6-1
clone_size: NA
d_call: NA
j_call: TRBJ1-1
cdr3_aa: CASSHRGNTEAFF
cdr3_nt: TGTGCCAGCAGCCACCGGGGGAACACTGAAGCTTTCTTT

v_call: TRBV19
clone_size: NA
d_call: TRBD2
j_call: TRBJ2-5
cdr3_aa: CASSIGGLAEETQYF
cdr3_nt: TGTGCCAGTAGTATAGGAGGACTAGCGGAAGAGACCCAGTACTTC

v_call: TRBV19
clone_size: NA
d_call: TRBD2
j_call: TRBJ2-7
cdr3_aa: CASSIRAGGPQVEYEQYF
cdr3_nt: TGTGCCAGTAGTATCCGGGCGGGGGGCCCCCAGGTGGAGTACGAGCAGTACTTC

v_call: TRBV19
clone_size: NA
d_call: NA
j_call: TRBJ2-2
cdr3_aa: CASNDRSRVGELFF
cdr3_nt: TGTGCCAGTAACGACAGGTCCAGGGTCGGGGAGCTGTTTTTT

v_call: TRBV6-5
clone_size: NA
d_call: NA
j_call: TRBJ1-1
cdr3_aa: CASSYVASGEAFF
cdr3_nt: TGTGCCAGCAGTTACGTGGCGTCGGGTGAAGCTTTCTTT

v_call: TRBV27
clone_size: few
d_call: NA
j_call: TRBJ1-4
cdr3_aa: CASREAGRARDEKLFF
cdr3_nt: TGTGCCAGCAGAGAGGCCGGTAGGGCGCGGGATGAAAAACTGTTTTTT

v_call: TRBV6-6
clone_size: NA
d_call: NA
j_call: TRBJ2-7
cdr3_aa: CASSYRGSSYEQYF
cdr3_nt: TGTGCCAGCAGTTACCGGGGGAGCTCCTACGAGCAGTACTTC

v_call: TRBV5-1
clone_size: NA
d_call: NA
j_call: TRBJ1-1
cdr3_aa: CASSSQTGSTEAFF
cdr3_nt: TGCGCCAGCAGCTCCCAAACAGGTTCCACTGAAGCTTTCTTT

v_call: TRBV19
clone_size: NA
d_call: NA
j_call: TRBJ2-2
cdr3_aa: CASSLRYGELFF
cdr3_nt: TGTGCCAGTAGTCTACGCTACGGGGAGCTGTTTTTT

v_call: TRBV15
clone_size: NA
d_call: TRBD2
j_call: TRBJ2-3
cdr3_aa: CATSSGTSGRGSTDTQYF
cdr3_nt: TGTGCCACCAGCAGCGGGACTAGCGGGAGGGGTAGCACAGATACGCAGTATTTT

v_call: TRBV6-6
clone_size: NA
d_call: NA
j_call: TRBJ1-2
cdr3_aa: CASSYTTGSEGYTF
cdr3_nt: TGTGCCAGCAGTTACACTACAGGGAGCGAGGGCTACACCTTC

v_call: TRBV10-3
clone_size: NA
d_call: NA
j_call: TRBJ2-2
cdr3_aa: CAISETGTNTGELFF
cdr3_nt: TGTGCCATCAGTGAAACAGGAACGAACACCGGGGAGCTGTTTTTT

v_call: TRBV2
clone_size: NA
d_call: TRBD1
j_call: TRBJ2-5
cdr3_aa: CASGDIGGGTQYF
cdr3_nt: TGTGCCAGCGGAGATATAGGGGGCGGGACCCAGTACTTC

v_call: TRBV19
clone_size: few
d_call: TRBD1
j_call: TRBJ1-2
cdr3_aa: CASIRDRGRDGYTF
cdr3_nt: TGTGCCAGTATTCGGGACAGGGGGCGAGATGGCTACACCTTC

v_call: TRBV5-4
clone_size: few
d_call: NA
j_call: TRBJ1-4
cdr3_aa: CASSPGTSNEKLFF
cdr3_nt: TGTGCCAGCAGCCCCGGGACATCGAATGAAAAACTGTTTTTT

v_call: TRBV5-6
clone_size: NA
d_call: NA
j_call: TRBJ1-2
cdr3_aa: CASSLPGTTTGYTF
cdr3_nt: TGTGCCAGCAGCTTGCCGGGAACTACTACCGGCTACACCTTC

v_call: TRBV11-2
clone_size: NA
d_call: TRBD1
j_call: TRBJ1-2
cdr3_aa: CASSERQGIYSNYGYAF
cdr3_nt: TGTGCCAGCAGCGAAAGACAGGGAATTTATAGTAACTATGGCTACGCCTTC

v_call: TRBV6-1
clone_size: NA
d_call: NA
j_call: TRBJ2-1
cdr3_aa: CASKVTTGYNEQFF
cdr3_nt: TGTGCCAGCAAGGTCACCACGGGCTACAATGAGCAGTTCTTC

v_call: TRBV28
clone_size: few
d_call: NA
j_call: TRBJ1-3
cdr3_aa: CASSGGDVRNTIYF
cdr3_nt: TGTGCCAGCAGTGGGGGGGATGTGAGAAACACCATATATTTT

v_call: TRBV5-4
clone_size: once
d_call: TRBD1
j_call: TRBJ2-2
cdr3_aa: CASSAGQGANGELFF
cdr3_nt: TGTGCCAGCAGCGCGGGACAGGGGGCCAACGGGGAGCTGTTTTTT

v_call: TRBV11-2
clone_size: NA
d_call: NA
j_call: TRBJ1-1
cdr3_aa: CASSRESRVNTEAFF
cdr3_nt: TGTGCCAGCAGCAGAGAGAGCAGGGTGAACACTGAAGCTTTCTTT

v_call: TRBV5-1
clone_size: NA
d_call: TRBD1
j_call: TRBJ2-5
cdr3_aa: CASSSGTGDETQYF
cdr3_nt: TGCGCCAGCAGCTCCGGGACAGGGGATGAGACCCAGTACTTC

v_call: TRBV5-6
clone_size: NA
d_call: NA
j_call: TRBJ1-3
cdr3_aa: CASQGRNTIYF
cdr3_nt: TGTGCCAGCCAGGGGAGAAACACCATATATTTT

v_call: TRBV2
clone_size: NA
d_call: NA
j_call: TRBJ2-5
cdr3_aa: CATTPGPEETQYF
cdr3_nt: TGTGCCACCACGCCGGGTCCTGAAGAGACCCAGTACTTC

v_call: TRBV13
clone_size: few
d_call: NA
j_call: TRBJ1-3
cdr3_aa: CASSLQGGNTIYF
cdr3_nt: TGTGCCAGCAGCTTACAGGGAGGAAACACCATATATTTT

v_call: TRBV6-1
clone_size: NA
d_call: NA
j_call: TRBJ2-7
cdr3_aa: CASSEWATTYEQYF
cdr3_nt: TGTGCCAGCAGTGAATGGGCGACTACCTACGAGCAGTACTTC

v_call: TRBV5-6
clone_size: NA
d_call: TRBD1
j_call: TRBJ1-5
cdr3_aa: CASSADRSPQHF
cdr3_nt: TGTGCCAGCAGCGCGGACAGGTCACCCCAGCATTTT

v_call: TRBV27
clone_size: NA
d_call: TRBD1
j_call: TRBJ1-2
cdr3_aa: CASSRTGIDYGYTF
cdr3_nt: TGTGCCAGCAGTCGGACAGGGATCGACTATGGCTACACCTTC

v_call: TRBV25-1
clone_size: NA
d_call: TRBD1
j_call: TRBJ2-1
cdr3_aa: CASATGTSNEQFF
cdr3_nt: TGTGCCAGCGCGACAGGGACGAGCAATGAGCAGTTCTTC

v_call: TRBV2
clone_size: NA
d_call: TRBD1
j_call: TRBJ1-2
cdr3_aa: CASIRQGGYGYTF
cdr3_nt: TGTGCCAGCATCAGACAGGGGGGGTATGGCTACACCTTC

v_call: TRBV6-5
clone_size: NA
d_call: NA
j_call: TRBJ2-7
cdr3_aa: CASWRELGEQYF
cdr3_nt: TGTGCCAGCTGGAGGGAATTAGGGGAGCAGTACTTC

v_call: TRBV28
clone_size: NA
d_call: TRBD2
j_call: TRBJ2-2
cdr3_aa: CASSSLAGEDTGELFF
cdr3_nt: TGTGCCAGCAGTAGCTTGGCGGGAGAGGATACCGGGGAGCTGTTTTTT

v_call: TRBV7-9
clone_size: NA
d_call: NA
j_call: TRBJ1-2
cdr3_aa: CASSKEQGGYTF
cdr3_nt: TGTGCCAGCAGCAAAGAGCAGGGGGGCTACACCTTC

v_call: TRBV5-6
clone_size: once
d_call: NA
j_call: TRBJ2-3
cdr3_aa: CASSLAADTQYF
cdr3_nt: TGTGCCAGCAGCTTAGCGGCAGATACGCAGTATTTT

v_call: TRBV28
clone_size: NA
d_call: TRBD2
j_call: TRBJ2-2
cdr3_aa: CASRLAGGGTGELFF
cdr3_nt: TGTGCCAGCAGGCTAGCGGGAGGTGGAACCGGGGAGCTGTTTTTT

v_call: TRBV29-1
clone_size: NA
d_call: NA
j_call: TRBJ2-7
cdr3_aa: CSVERQGRSEQYF
cdr3_nt: TGCAGCGTTGAGAGGCAGGGCCGCTCCGAGCAGTACTTC

v_call: TRBV11-3
clone_size: NA
d_call: TRBD1
j_call: TRBJ1-6
cdr3_aa: CASSTGQPNSPLHF
cdr3_nt: TGTGCCAGCAGCACGGGACAGCCAAATTCACCCCTCCACTTT

v_call: TRBV15
clone_size: NA
d_call: TRBD2
j_call: TRBJ2-5
cdr3_aa: CATSRDPVAGVGETQYF
cdr3_nt: TGTGCCACCAGCAGAGATCCAGTAGCGGGAGTTGGAGAGACCCAGTACTTC

v_call: TRBV9
clone_size: once
d_call: NA
j_call: TRBJ2-3
cdr3_aa: CASSLRDSYTDTQYF
cdr3_nt: TGTGCCAGCAGCCTTCGGGACTCCTACACAGATACGCAGTATTTT